The source of this T cell receptor (beta chain) is a study of vaccination effects on CD4 cells after COVID-19. Whole-study context: CD4+ T cells specific for antigen were expanded with viral peptide pools by the ViraFEST assay before sequencing. It was two doses of either the BNT162b2 or mRNA-1273 vaccine that participants received. Wells of 1.8 million or so PBMC each were grown with about 9.3 IU/ml IL-2 and approximately 10 ug/ml peptides.

At the end of around eleven days of culture, CD4+ T cells were isolated. Vaccinated recipients, who were negative for nucleocapsid antibodies, had no history of SARS-CoV-2 infection. Looked up from germline, CDR1 is LGHDT and CDR2 is YNNKEL (reference sequence). Trimming at V came to 2 bases and at J to 4 bases, leaving 5 bases not matched to a gene. The CDR3 totals 15 residues. Clones were read by immunoSEQ multiplex PCR, and TCRdb kept only the in-frame ones, dropping some. In the table there are about 70,000 clones, roughly three quarters of which are singletons. A note on this clone: The antigen is not known.

This TCR was sampled from a human donor who received a COVID-19 vaccine. The J gene is TRBJ1-2, the V gene TRBV3-1 (or the pseudogene TRBV3-2); 9 nucleotides align to TRBD1. Here the sequenced sample was CD4+ T cells from PBMCs cultured without peptide, taken before COVID-19 vaccination. In DNA, the CDR3 is TGTGCCAGCAGCCAACAGCGACAGGGGGGCTATGGCTACACCTTC. Protein sequence: CASSQQRQGGYGYTF.